Listed below are T cell receptor beta chains from one sample, sequenced in a study of blood T cell repertoires in COVID-19. TCRdb's table, derived via immunoSEQ multiplex PCR, lists solely in-frame clones and lacks some. The table records about 120,000 clones, around nine tenths of them present only once. Sequencing was performed on peripheral blood. Receptors were obtained from a woman aged 45-65 years with active or convalescent COVID-19. Each CDR3 is given with its conserved first and last residue. Fields, in order: V gene, clone size, D gene, J gene, CDR3 protein, CDR3 DNA. D genes are given only for firm matches. Clone sizes are given selectively: once, few, many, or a class where the clone is expanded.

TRBV11-3	NA	NA	TRBJ2-3	CASSLRNGSKVDTQYF	TGTGCCAGCAGCCTAAGAAACGGGAGTAAGGTAGATACGCAGTATTTT
TRBV30	NA	TRBD2	TRBJ2-1	CAWSGLTSGSSEFF	TGTGCCTGGAGTGGTTTAACTAGCGGGAGCTCCGAGTTCTTC
TRBV7-2	once	NA	TRBJ2-4	CASSLAGVAKNIQYF	TGTGCCAGCAGCTTAGCGGGAGTAGCCAAAAACATTCAGTACTTC
TRBV29-1	NA	TRBD1	TRBJ2-1	CSGRQGSYNEQFF	TGCAGCGGAAGACAGGGGAGCTACAATGAGCAGTTCTTC
TRBV29-1	NA	TRBD1	TRBJ2-1	CSVEGSFRDRGYNEQFF	TGCAGCGTTGAAGGGTCTTTCCGGGACAGGGGCTACAATGAGCAGTTCTTC
TRBV2	NA	TRBD1	TRBJ1-6	CASTLGQGAHSPLHF	TGTGCCAGCACCCTAGGACAGGGGGCGCATTCACCCCTCCACTTT
TRBV7-8	NA	NA	TRBJ2-3	CASLPRIITDTQYF	TGTGCCAGCCTCCCGCGGATTATCACAGATACGCAGTATTTT
TRBV4-2	NA	TRBD2	TRBJ2-2	CASSQGGLAVSWNTGELFF	TGTGCCAGCAGCCAAGGCGGACTAGCGGTCTCCTGGAACACCGGGGAGCTGTTTTTT
TRBV6-2/TRBV6-3	NA	NA	TRBJ1-1	CASSPRRGKVEAFF	TGTGCCAGCAGTCCCCGTAGAGGGAAGGTTGAAGCTTTCTTT
TRBV2	once	NA	TRBJ1-2	CASIGTGGRNYGYTF	TGTGCCAGCATTGGGACGGGAGGCCGGAACTATGGCTACACCTTC
TRBV27	NA	NA	TRBJ2-1	CASSWRGPYNEQFF	TGTGCCAGCAGTTGGCGGGGACCCTACAATGAGCAGTTCTTC
TRBV5-1	once	NA	TRBJ2-3	CASSLQALGGTQYF	TGCGCCAGCAGCCTCCAGGCCCTCGGGGGAACGCAGTATTTT
TRBV10-3	NA	NA	TRBJ1-5	CAIAGTLNQPQHF	TGTGCCATCGCGGGGACCTTAAATCAGCCCCAGCATTTT
TRBV28	NA	NA	TRBJ2-7	CASSLSGYEQYF	TGTGCCAGCAGTTTAAGCGGTTACGAGCAGTACTTC
TRBV7-8	NA	TRBD2	TRBJ2-2	CASSLLAEAGELFF	TGTGCCAGCAGCTTACTAGCGGAAGCCGGGGAGCTGTTTTTT
TRBV6-5	NA	NA	TRBJ2-3	CASSSTPGGPRDTQYF	TGTGCCAGCAGTTCCACACCCGGAGGGCCGAGGGATACGCAGTATTTT
TRBV18	NA	TRBD1	TRBJ2-7	CASSPSRQGYEQYF	TGTGCCAGCTCACCATCGAGACAGGGGTACGAGCAGTACTTC
TRBV19	NA	NA	TRBJ2-7	CASSMGPGVGYEQYF	TGTGCCAGTAGTATGGGCCCGGGGGTTGGCTACGAGCAGTACTTC
TRBV12-3/TRBV12-4	once	NA	TRBJ1-2	CASSLFSRGYTF	TGTGCCAGCAGTTTATTCTCCAGAGGCTACACCTTC
TRBV3-1/TRBV3-2	NA	TRBD1	TRBJ1-4	CASSFDRGNEKLFF	TGTGCCAGCAGTTTCGACAGGGGAAACGAAAAACTGTTTTTT
TRBV6-2/TRBV6-3	NA	NA	TRBJ2-7	CASSKRTEGIRPYEQYF	TGTGCCAGCAGTAAAAGGACAGAGGGGATTCGGCCCTACGAGCAGTACTTC
TRBV27	NA	NA	TRBJ1-6	CASSFAGTVNSPLHF	TGTGCCAGCAGTTTCGCGGGGACGGTAAATTCACCCCTCCACTTT
TRBV14	NA	TRBD1	TRBJ1-2	CASSKGTAKYYGYTF	TGTGCCAGCAGCAAAGGGACAGCGAAATACTATGGCTACACCTTC
TRBV5-6	NA	NA	TRBJ1-1	CASSIGQGSKGNTEAFF	TGTGCCAGCAGCATTGGGCAGGGGTCGAAGGGAAACACTGAAGCTTTCTTT